This T cell receptor (beta chain) was captured by sequencing in a study of identical twins. General study results and limits: Excess low generation probability was seen in twin-shared out-of-frame alpha sequences. The study found weaker excess twin sharing in beta out-of-frame sequences. Models, which agreed with sharing between unrelated individuals, nonetheless underestimated the out-of-frame TCR alpha sharing seen in monozygotic twins.

TCRdb processed the 5' RACE reads anew with MiXCR; each CDR3 protein has one entry. The sample carries roughly 700,000 distinct CDR3 sequences, roughly 8% recorded once. Details on this clonotype: Its cognate antigen is unknown.

This sample also appeared in a second study, on yellow fever vaccine responses in identical twins.

The specimen sequenced was PBMCs. This sequence was found in a young woman in good health.

The CDR3 nucleotides are TGTGCCAGCGGGTCCCCAGATACGCAGTATTTT. It encodes CASGSPDTQYF. The chain joins TRBV11-2 to TRBJ2-3; no definite D call. The CDR3 runs 11 residues. CDR1 and CDR2 (germline): SGHAT, FQNNGV. Trimming shortened V by 8 bases and J by 4 bases, and 7 bases separated the two germline ends.